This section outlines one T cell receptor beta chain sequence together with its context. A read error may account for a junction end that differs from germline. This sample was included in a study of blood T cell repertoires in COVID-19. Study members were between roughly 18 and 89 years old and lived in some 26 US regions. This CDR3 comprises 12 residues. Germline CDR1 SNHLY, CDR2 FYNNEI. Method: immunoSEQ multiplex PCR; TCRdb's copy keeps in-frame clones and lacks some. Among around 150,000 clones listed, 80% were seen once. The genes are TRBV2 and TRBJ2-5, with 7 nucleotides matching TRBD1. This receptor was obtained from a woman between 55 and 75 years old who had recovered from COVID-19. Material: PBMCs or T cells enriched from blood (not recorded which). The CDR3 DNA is TGTGCCAGCCAGGGACAGCAAGGGACCCAGTACTTC. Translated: CASQGQQGTQYF.